This TCR beta chain was identified in a study of early T cells in non-severe SARS-CoV-2 infection. Study context: Chains from this unsorted whole-blood bulk RNA could not be paired.

Study findings and constraints: Lookups in VDJdb leaned toward anti-spike CD8 responses and missed private and CD4 specificities.

This clonotype occurred many times. Antigen: not known. Germline V CDR1 and CDR2: MGHRA, YSYEKL. Deletions cut 2 bases from V and 3 bases from J, with 10 bases between. The CDR3 length is 14 residues. The TCR library protocol attached unique molecular identifiers to the individual cDNA molecules. One entry per CDR3 protein, called by TCRdb with MiXCR from the 5' RACE reads. The sample shows 40,000 to 45,000 distinct CDR3 sequences, 5.5% to 7.5% of them seen only once. The V gene is TRBV4-1, the J gene TRBJ2-5, with TRBD2 as a possible D gene (6 bases). This clonotype was sampled from an adult who was a healthcare worker with PCR-confirmed SARS-CoV-2 infection or an uninfected control (not recorded which). The sample in question was whole blood, obtained at baseline. The CDR3, as DNA: TGCGCCAGCAGCCAACGAGGAGGGGAAGAGACCCAGTACTTC. This translates into CASSQRGGEETQYF.